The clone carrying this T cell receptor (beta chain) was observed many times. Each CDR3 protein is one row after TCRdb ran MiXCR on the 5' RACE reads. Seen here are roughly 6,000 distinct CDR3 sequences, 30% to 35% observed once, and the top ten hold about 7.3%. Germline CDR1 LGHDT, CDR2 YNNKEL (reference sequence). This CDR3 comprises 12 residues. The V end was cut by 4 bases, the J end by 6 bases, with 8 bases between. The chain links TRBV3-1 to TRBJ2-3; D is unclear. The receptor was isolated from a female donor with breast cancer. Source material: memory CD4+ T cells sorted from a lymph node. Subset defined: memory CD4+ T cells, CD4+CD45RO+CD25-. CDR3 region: CASSPEADTQYF. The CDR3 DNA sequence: TGTGCCAGCAGCCCGGAAGCGGATACGCAGTATTTT.